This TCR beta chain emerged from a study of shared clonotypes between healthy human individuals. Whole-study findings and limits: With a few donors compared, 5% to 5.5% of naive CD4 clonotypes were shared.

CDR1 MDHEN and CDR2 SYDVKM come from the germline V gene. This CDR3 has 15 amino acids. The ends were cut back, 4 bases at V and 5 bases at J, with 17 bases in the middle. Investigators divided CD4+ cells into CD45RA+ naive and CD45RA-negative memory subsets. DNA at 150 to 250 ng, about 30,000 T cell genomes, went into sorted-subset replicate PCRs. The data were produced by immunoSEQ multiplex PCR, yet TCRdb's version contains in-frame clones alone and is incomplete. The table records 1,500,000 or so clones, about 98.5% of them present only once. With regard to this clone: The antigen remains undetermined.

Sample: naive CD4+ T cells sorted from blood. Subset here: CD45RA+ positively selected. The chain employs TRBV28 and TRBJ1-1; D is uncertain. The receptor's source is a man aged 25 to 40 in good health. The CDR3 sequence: CASSSLERRQTEAFF. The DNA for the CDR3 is TGTGCCAGCAGTTCCCTCGAGCGCAGACAAACTGAAGCTTTCTTT.